This T cell receptor (beta chain) was profiled in a study of T cells after yellow fever vaccination. Study background: Fractions containing few cells were prepared with SMART-Seq v4 Ultra Low Input.

The study, taken as a whole, reports: Some clonotypes, a small share, were shared between CD4 and CD8 compartments. The secondary response was weaker but peaked faster, day 5 versus 15.

From germline, CDR1 is SQVTM and CDR2 ANQGSEA. The CDR3 has 10 residues. V dropped 8 bases and J dropped 1 base, with 5 bases sitting between them. Worth noting for this clonotype: The antigen remains undetermined.

The authors made TCR cDNA by 5'RACE template switching, adding a universal primer site and UMIs. From the 5' RACE reads, TCRdb called clonotypes with MiXCR, one entry per CDR3 protein. The data hold 550,000 to 750,000 distinct CDR3 sequences, with approximately 15% observed a single time. The receptor was isolated from a man aged 30-40 years who received the YFV17D yellow fever vaccine. This sequence joins TRBV29-1 and TRBJ1-1, with D unresolved. The sequences come from PBMCs, collected on the day of the yellow fever booster vaccination. CDR3 DNA: TGCAGCTCTTCGAACACTGAAGCTTTCTTT. Amino acids: CSSSNTEAFF.